The clone carrying this T cell receptor beta chain occurred many times. The antigen is undetermined. The data originate from a study of Graves' ophthalmopathy and Graves' hyperthyroidism. Study at large: Peripheral blood was obtained at first diagnosis, ahead of any treatment. Study conclusions and caveats: It was with approximately 70% sensitivity and about 72% specificity that the model predicted ophthalmopathy progression.

No donor had other autoimmune disease, uncontrolled infection, pregnancy or lactation. A diagnosis was made from clinical symptoms together with serum thyroxine, TRAb, thyroid ultrasound and orbital computed tomography. The CDR3 contains 13 residues. V lost 1 base to trimming and J lost 1 base, with 4 bases between them. Germline-derived CDR1 and CDR2 are LGHDT and YNNKEL (reference sequence). Investigators amplified TCR beta CDR3 regions from RNA transcripts. HTBI-primed RT-PCR formed the first round, and a multiplex PCR formed the second. Via MiXCR, TCRdb re-called the multiplex PCR reads, giving one row per CDR3 protein. The table has some 520,000 distinct CDR3 sequences, 13% to 15% seen once.

The receptor's source is a woman aged 30 to 39 with Graves' ophthalmopathy. The rearrangement links TRBV3-1 to TRBJ1-1; no reliable D call. The sample was blood. The CDR3 DNA sequence: TGTGCCAGCAGCCAAGCCGGGAACACTGAAGCTTTCTTT. It specifies CASSQAGNTEAFF.